This TCR beta chain was recovered during a study of T-cell memory formation after mild COVID-19. Regarding the study as a whole: The pre-infection memory compartment contained some responding clones, suggesting cross-reactive memory joined. Contracting clones from day 15 to 85 showed balanced CD4/CD8; later expanders favored CD4+.

For this clonotype: Its target is not known.

TCR alpha and TCR beta cDNA libraries carrying sample barcodes and UMIs came from 5'RACE with constant-segment primers. TCRdb reprocessed the 5' RACE reads with MiXCR, giving one entry per CDR3 protein. Among hundreds of thousands of distinct CDR3 sequences listed, roughly 8.2% were seen once. This CDR3 contains 17 residues. The V and J ends lost 4 bases and 8 bases, in that order; junction bases with no gene match: 16. The V gene's germline CDR1 is LGHDT and CDR2 YNNKEL (reference sequence). This clonotype was sampled from a man aged 18 to 30 who had mild COVID-19 (a few samples of this study predate the infection). Cell type and time point are not known. The sequenced sample consisted of PBMCs or a T cell subset sorted from them (not recorded which). The chain has TRBV3-1 and TRBJ2-1; TRBD1 aligns across 8 bases. The CDR3 here is CASSPSPRTGKMDEQFF. The CDR3 bases are TGTGCCAGCAGCCCATCTCCTCGGACAGGGAAGATGGATGAGCAGTTCTTC.